This T cell receptor (beta chain) was identified during a study of OX40 agonist ivuxolimab in advanced cancers. The V and J ends lost 7 bases and 4 bases respectively, with 14 bases between them. Looked up from germline, CDR1 is SGDLS and CDR2 is YYNGEE. The CDR3 is 13 residues long. The repertoire was sequenced with immunoSEQ multiplex PCR; TCRdb's copy has only in-frame clones and lacks some. This table has about 83,000 clones, approximately 91% appearing once. In its sample, this clone was seen once. The clonotype comes from an adult with an advanced solid tumor such as melanoma, head and neck, liver or kidney cancer. Specimen: CD4+ or CD8+ T cells sorted from blood, collected in a trial of the OX40 agonist ivuxolimab. This chain links TRBV9 with TRBJ1-2, with D uncertain. The CDR3 loop reads CASSLSGSYGYTF. The DNA of the CDR3 is TGTGCCAGCTCACTAAGTGGGAGCTATGGCTACACCTTC.